A selection of T cell receptor beta chains follows, all from one sample in a study of vaccination effects on CD4 cells after COVID-19. Here immunoSEQ multiplex PCR was the method, and the copy in TCRdb shows in-frame clones only, minus some. The profile shows 70,000 to 95,000 clones, around 77% of them singletons. Antigens for these TCRs are unknown. This material consisted of CD4+ T cells from PBMCs cultured with HCoV-OC43 spike peptides, taken after COVID-19 vaccination. The receptors derive from a human donor who received a COVID-19 vaccine. CDR3s include the opening cysteine and the closing phenylalanine or tryptophan.

18,TRBV5-1,TRBJ1-3,CASSNSPPGYSAGNTIYF
14,TRBV28,TRBJ1-3,CASGPGLSGNTIYF
14,TRBV29-1,TRBJ2-2,CSVEELRVGGELFF
18,TRBV18,TRBJ1-4,CASSPIFFPAATNEKLFF
14,TRBV7-2,TRBJ1-1,CASSFRQGATEAFF
13,TRBV29-1,TRBJ1-3,CSVARGAGNTIYF
15,TRBV7-2,TRBJ1-6,CASSLDRGGNSPLHF
11,TRBV30,TRBJ2-3,CAWEGRNTQYF
18,TRBV3-1/TRBV3-2,TRBJ1-2,CASSPHGPGGGTNYGYTF
19,TRBV28,TRBJ1-3,CASSSPGGGGAPKGNTIYF
11,TRBV12-3/TRBV12-4,TRBJ1-2,CASSLGTYYTF
16,TRBV28,TRBJ1-1,CASGGNSYLDAAEAFF
15,TRBV5-4,TRBJ2-3,CASSSMTSPLDTQYF
15,TRBV6-5,TRBJ2-1,CASSFSGGSYNEQFF
17,TRBV7-3,TRBJ2-1,CASSLSGGGPLYNEQFF
14,TRBV7-9,TRBJ2-2,CASSLAQNRGELFF
16,TRBV19,TRBJ2-3,CASSRVVAMFTDTQYF
12,TRBV6-5,TRBJ1-4,CASRQLNEKLFF
13,TRBV5-6,TRBJ1-2,CASSFLSNYGYTF
16,TRBV6-1,TRBJ1-4,CASSEGTGTGNEKLFF
15,TRBV24-1,TRBJ1-2,CATSDPRRGGDGYTF
14,TRBV6-2/TRBV6-3,TRBJ2-1,CASSYDVNRGEQFF
14,TRBV27,TRBJ2-5,CASTYSGQSETQYF
15,TRBV24-1,TRBJ2-1,CATSATGPHGDEQFF
18,TRBV4-1,TRBJ2-2,CASSQAPRDILNTGELFF
13,TRBV6-5,TRBJ1-2,CASSYGTGKGYTF
15,TRBV6-5,TRBJ1-5,CASSENRQGYQPQHF
13,TRBV14,TRBJ2-1,CASSQEMTGLQVF
15,TRBV19,TRBJ2-1,CASSEYLRTYNEQFF
13,TRBV7-2,TRBJ2-5,CASSLEWQETQYF
14,TRBV5-6,TRBJ1-1,CASRPGGGVTEAFF